This is a list of T cell receptor beta chains from one sample in a study of blood T cell repertoires in COVID-19. The repertoire was sequenced with immunoSEQ multiplex PCR; TCRdb's copy has only in-frame clones and lacks some. The table records about 240,000 clones, 82% of them present only once. Sequencing used peripheral blood. The source of these receptors is a woman younger than 30 with acute or convalescent COVID-19. The conserved cysteine and the conserved F or W are not part of the CDR3 here. A row's size may be missing; if present it is once, few, many or a size class.

v_call,clone_size,j_call,cdr3_aa
TRBV7-9,few,TRBJ1-1,ATHLGGRGAF
TRBV10-2,NA,TRBJ1-4,ASSDRTGGATNEKLF
TRBV6-5,NA,TRBJ2-2,ASSRQGWNGELF
TRBV28,NA,TRBJ2-3,ASSIPSFTDTQY
TRBV27,NA,TRBJ2-1,ASSLRYGTSGGGSYNEQF
TRBV9,NA,TRBJ2-7,ASSVGVTYEQY
TRBV12-3/TRBV12-4,NA,TRBJ1-5,ASSLSIQPQH
TRBV4-3,NA,TRBJ2-1,ASSQGTGTGGDEQF
TRBV25-1,NA,TRBJ1-1,ASSEAGEATEAF
TRBV7-2,NA,TRBJ2-1,ASSLDVSGRGNEQF
TRBV2,NA,TRBJ1-1,ASSEQTGTGVNTEAF
TRBV28,once,TRBJ2-3,ASSLSGTGTDTQY